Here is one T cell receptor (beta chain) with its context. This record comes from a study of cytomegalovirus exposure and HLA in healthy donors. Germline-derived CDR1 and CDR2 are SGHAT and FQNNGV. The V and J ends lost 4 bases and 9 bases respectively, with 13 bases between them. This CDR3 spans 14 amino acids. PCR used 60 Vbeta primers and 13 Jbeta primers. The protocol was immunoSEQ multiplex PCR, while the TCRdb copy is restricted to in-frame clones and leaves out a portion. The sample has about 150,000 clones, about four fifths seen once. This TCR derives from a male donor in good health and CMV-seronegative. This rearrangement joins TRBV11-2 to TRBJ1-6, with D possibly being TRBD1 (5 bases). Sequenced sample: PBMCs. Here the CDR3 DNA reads TGTGCCAGCAGCTCTGTAACCGGGGGTTCACCCCTCCACTTT. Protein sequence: CASSSVTGGSPLHF.